Below are 30 T cell receptor beta chains sequenced from a single sample in a study of human T cells and chemical hapten exposure. Regarding time point: patch test 3, about 24 weeks after DPC sensitization. Sample treatment: therapeutic diphenylcyclopropenone sensitization with weekly scalp DPC. A single record per CDR3 protein comes from TCRdb applying MiXCR to the RACE reads. The sample includes 150,000 to 200,000 distinct CDR3 sequences, 25% to 30% of them seen just once. Sequencing used whole blood, obtained in connection with sensitization to the hapten diphenylcyclopropenone (DPC). Receptor source: a woman aged 18 to 35 with alopecia areata. Some clones in this sample may be carry-over from other donors' samples.

This clonotype appeared many times. The gene calls are TRBV7-6 and TRBJ1-2; no reliable D call. V was pared by 4 bases and J by 3 bases, with 3 bases between. Germline loops: CDR1 SGHVS, CDR2 FNYEAQ. The CDR3 runs 11 residues. This CDR3 is CASSSDYGYTF. DNA for the CDR3: TGTGCCAGCAGCTCCGACTATGGCTACACCTTC.

This clonotype was detected only a few times. V is TRBV7-9 and J is TRBJ2-7; TRBD2 agrees at 13 bases. The CDR3 runs 16 residues. V was clipped by 3 bases and J by 5 bases; unmatched bases: 7. The V gene's germline CDR1 is SEHNR and CDR2 FQNEAQ (reference sequence). The CDR3 sequence: CASSFGLAGVQNEQYF. Here the CDR3 DNA reads TGTGCCAGCAGCTTCGGACTAGCGGGAGTTCAGAACGAGCAGTACTTC. The entire variable domain, with the rest obtained from reference TRBV7-9 and TRBJ2-7, is as follows: DTGVSQNPRHKITKRGQNVTFRCDPISEHNRLYWYRQTLGQGPEFLTYFQNEAQLEKSRLLSDRFSAERPKGSFSTLEIQRTEQGDSAMYLCASSFGLAGVQNEQYFGPGTRLTVT.

The CDR3 region is CSSLAGAYNEQFF. CDR3 DNA: TGCAGTTCATTGGCGGGGGCTTACAATGAGCAGTTCTTC. The chain employs TRBV20-1 and TRBJ2-1, with a weak D call TRBD2 (7 bases). V was clipped by 8 bases and J by 4 bases, with 15 bases between them. CDR1 DFQATT and CDR2 SNEGSKA come from the germline V gene (reference sequence). The CDR3 is 13 amino acids.

The rearrangement joins TRBV7-2 to TRBJ2-7, with D possibly called TRBD1 or TRBD2 (5 bases each). Germline CDR1 and CDR2: SGHTA and FQGNSA. The CDR3 runs to 16 residues. V was trimmed by 5 bases and J by 2 bases, leaving 19 bases between them. The CDR3 is CASSRKPPGRTYEQYF. The DNA of the CDR3 is TGTGCCAGCAGCCGAAAACCCCCGGGACGAACCTACGAGCAGTACTTC. The full variable domain, its missing parts supplied by reference TRBV7-2 and TRBJ2-7, is GAGVSQSPSNKVTEKGKDVELRCDPISGHTALYWYRQSLGQGLEFLIYFQGNSAPDKSGLPSDRFSAERTGGSVSTLTIQRTQQEDSAVYLCASSRKPPGRTYEQYFGPGTRLTVT.

The rearrangement links TRBV11-3 to TRBJ2-5; unclear D gene. The V end was cut by 4 bases, the J end by 4 bases, with 13 bases between. CDR1 and CDR2 (germline): SGHNT, YENEEA. The CDR3 covers 14 residues. CDR3 amino acids: CASSSRSERETQYF. CDR3 DNA: TGTGCCAGCAGCTCCAGGTCGGAAAGAGAGACCCAGTACTTC.

This clonotype has only a few counts. The gene calls are TRBV6-1 and TRBJ1-1, with D perhaps matching TRBD1 (6 bases). The CDR3 spans 14 residues. V lost 5 bases and J 3 bases, leaving 13 bases between the germline ends. The germline CDR1 and CDR2 sequences are MNHNS and SASEGT. The CDR3 loop reads CASSIQGLYTEAFF. The DNA for the CDR3 is TGTGCCAGCAGTATACAGGGCTTATACACTGAAGCTTTCTTT.

The chain carries TRBV12-3 or TRBV12-4 and TRBJ2-3; TRBD1 might be the D (6 bases). The CDR3 totals 15 residues. Trimming shortened V by 2 bases and J by 6 bases, and 15 bases separated the two germline ends. The CDR3 is CASSLYTGNVDTQYF. CDR3 bases: TGTGCCAGCAGTTTATATACAGGGAATGTGGATACGCAGTATTTT.

The chain uses TRBV4-2 and TRBJ1-2; D ambiguous. The CDR3 has 14 residues. Germline CDR1 LGHNA, CDR2 YNFKEQ. V lost 0 bases to trimming and J lost 2 bases, with 7 bases between them. The CDR3 bases are TGTGCCAGCAGCCAAGATGCGTTAAACTATGGCTACACCTTC. This sequence encodes CASSQDALNYGYTF.

This clonotype was seen only a few times. The gene calls are TRBV7-2 and TRBJ2-5, with D tentatively TRBD1 (5 bases). CDR3 size: 13 residues. The germline V gene has CDR1 SGHTA and CDR2 FQGNSA. V lost 5 bases and J lost 4, with 11 bases in between. CDR3 nucleotides: TGTGCCAGCAGCAGGGGCCTTACAGAGACCCAGTACTTC. Residues: CASSRGLTETQYF.

The chain carries TRBV12-3 or TRBV12-4 and TRBJ2-2; D is unresolved. V lost 7 bases to trimming and J lost 5 bases, with 11 bases between them. The CDR3 spans 13 residues. As DNA, the CDR3 is TGTGCCAGCACCCCCGGTGGGACCGGGGAGCTGTTTTTT. Translating gives CASTPGGTGELFF.

The chain is built from TRBV6-5 and TRBJ2-1; TRBD1 matches at 8 bases. The CDR3 sequence is 15 residues long. The J segment lost 0 bases and the V segment lost 2 bases, leaving 0 bases of the junction unmatched. Germline V gives CDR1 MNHEY, CDR2 SVGAGI. Here the CDR3 reads CASSYTGGSYNEQFF. CDR3 bases: TGTGCCAGCAGTTACACAGGGGGCTCCTACAATGAGCAGTTCTTC.

The chain couples TRBV29-1 to TRBJ1-1; D is unresolved. CDR3 length equals 10 residues. Germline V lookup: CDR1 SQVTM, CDR2 ANQGSEA. The V end lost 7 bases, the J end lost 2 bases, and 5 bases lay between the germline ends. Here the CDR3 reads CSGGNTEAFF. In DNA, the CDR3 is TGCAGCGGCGGAAACACTGAAGCTTTCTTT.

This chain links TRBV7-2 with TRBJ2-5; 14 bases fit TRBD2. Trimming removed 1 base from V and 7 bases from J; junction bases left unmatched: 8. This CDR3 region has 17 residues. Germline CDR1 reads SGHTA; CDR2 reads FQGNSA. CDR3: CASSLGLAGGSIGTQYF. The CDR3 DNA sequence: TGTGCCAGCAGCTTAGGACTAGCGGGAGGGTCGATCGGGACCCAGTACTTC.

This clonotype has just a few counts. V and J are TRBV12-3 or TRBV12-4 and TRBJ1-5; D gene unclear. The CDR3 totals 14 residues. Trimming left V 3 bases short and J 1 base short, with 7 bases between. In DNA form, the CDR3 reads TGTGCCAGCAGTTTCCGCTTAAGCAATCAGCCCCAGCATTTT. Encoded protein: CASSFRLSNQPQHF.

The chain couples TRBV5-6 to TRBJ1-3; tentative D call: TRBD1 (5 bases). Trimming shortened V by 2 bases and J by 4 bases, and 13 bases separated the two germline ends. The CDR3 is 15 residues long. Germline CDR1 reads SGHDT; CDR2 reads YYEEEE. CDR3 nucleotides: TGTGCCAGCAGCTTACCAGGGCGGGGCGGAAACACCATATATTTT. Residues: CASSLPGRGGNTIYF.

The chain links TRBV11-2 to TRBJ1-6, with TRBD1 matching over 7 bases. The V segment lost 3 bases and the J segment 9 bases; nucleotides outside the gene matches: 8. Germline CDR1 SGHAT, CDR2 FQNNGV. There are 15 residues in the CDR3. CDR3 nucleotides: TGTGCCAGCAGCTTCCTCGAAGGACAGGTTTCACCCCTCCACTTT. This gives the protein CASSFLEGQVSPLHF.

J is TRBJ1-2 and V is TRBV7-9; D gene uncertain. This CDR3 has 14 residues. CDR1 and CDR2 (germline): SEHNR, FQNEAQ (reference sequence). Trimming left V 5 bases short and J 4 bases short, with 14 bases between. CDR3: CASSPSWDGYGYTF. The CDR3 DNA sequence: TGTGCCAGCAGCCCCTCTTGGGATGGCTATGGCTACACCTTC.

This CDR3 reads CASSRGPTLTDTQYF. The CDR3 region has the DNA TGTGCCAGCTCCCGGGGACCGACCCTCACAGATACGCAGTATTTT. This rearrangement joins TRBV18 to TRBJ2-3; D possibly uses TRBD1 or TRBD2 (5 bases each). In germline, CDR1 is KGHSH, CDR2 LQKENI. Trimming took 6 bases from V and 2 from J, leaving 15 bases between them. The CDR3 loop spans 15 amino acids.

The chain is built from TRBV4-3 and TRBJ1-1; maybe TRBD1 (5 bases). V lost 4 bases and J 4 bases, leaving 16 bases between the germline ends. The CDR3 covers 15 residues. Germline V gene data show CDR1 as LGHNA and CDR2 as YSLEER. This CDR3 reads CASSPHGGRGTEAFF. The CDR3 nucleotides are TGCGCCAGCAGCCCCCACGGGGGGAGGGGCACTGAAGCTTTCTTT.

The chain recombines TRBV2 with TRBJ2-5; 7 positions agree with TRBD2. Trimming removed 3 bases from V and 5 bases from J; junction bases left unmatched: 6. CDR1 is SNHLY, CDR2 FYNNEI, per germline. The CDR3 contains 14 residues. DNA of the CDR3: TGTGCCAGCAGTGAGGGAGCGGGGTTGGAGACCCAGTACTTC. It codes for CASSEGAGLETQYF.

The V and J genes are TRBV14 and TRBJ2-7; D remains unclear. Deletions cut 0 bases from V and 7 bases from J, with 10 bases between. CDR3 size: 13 residues. The germline CDR1 and CDR2 sequences are SGHDN and FVKESK. The CDR3 coding sequence is TGTGCCAGCAGCCAAGACTCCGTTGGAGAGCAGTACTTC. Its translation is CASSQDSVGEQYF. The full variable domain, completed using reference TRBV14 and TRBJ2-7, is EAGVTQFPSHSVIEKGQTVTLRCDPISGHDNLYWYRRVMGKEIKFLLHFVKESKQDESGMPNNRFLAERTGGTYSTLKVQPAELEDSGVYFCASSQDSVGEQYFGPGTRLTVT.

As to this clonotype: At one end, the junction sequence differs from germline, possibly due to a read error. This chain joins TRBV12-3 or TRBV12-4 and TRBJ1-6, with D perhaps TRBD1 (6 bases). The CDR3 runs 16 residues. CDR3 residues: CASSPQGPESNSPLYF. The CDR3 nucleotides are TGTGCCAGCAGCCCACAGGGCCCAGAATCTAATTCACCCCTCTACTTT.

This clonotype was seen a handful of times. The chain links TRBV7-2 to TRBJ1-1; D is uncertain. Between the trimmed V and J ends, which lost 1 base and 6 bases, there was a span of 9 bases. From germline, CDR1 is SGHTA and CDR2 FQGNSA. The CDR3 is 13 residues long. The CDR3, as DNA: TGTGCCAGCAGCTTAGGAGGATCAGCTGAAGCTTTCTTT. Translated: CASSLGGSAEAFF.

This clonotype was counted ten times or more. V and J are TRBV2 and TRBJ2-1; 7 nucleotides line up with TRBD2. Germline CDR1 SNHLY, CDR2 FYNNEI. This CDR3 region has 11 residues. The ends lost 8 bases at V and 7 bases at J; junction bases unmatched: 2. For the CDR3, the DNA is TGTGCCAGCGGGGGGGGGAATGAGCAGTTCTTC. Translated: CASGGGNEQFF.

This clonotype was seen only a few times. The chain carries TRBV6-2 or TRBV6-3 and TRBJ2-1, with D uncertain. V was clipped by 4 bases and J by 6 bases, with 10 bases between them. Per germline, CDR1 MNHEY and CDR2 SVGEGT. The CDR3 contains 13 residues. The CDR3 loop is CASSFTVGNEQFF. CDR3 bases: TGTGCCAGCAGTTTTACAGTCGGCAATGAGCAGTTCTTC.

In its sample, this clonotype was seen a few times. The chain links TRBV12-3 or TRBV12-4 to TRBJ1-1; weak D call: TRBD1 (5 bases). The V end was cut by 3 bases, the J end by 6 bases, with 17 bases between. There are 15 residues in the CDR3. The CDR3 DNA follows: TGTGCCAGCAGTTTGAATGGAGCCGCGGGGGCTGAAGCTTTCTTT. Residues: CASSLNGAAGAEAFF.

This clonotype was detected once. The chain joins TRBV6-5 to TRBJ2-7; 8 nucleotides align to TRBD1. Trimming at V came to 4 bases and at J to 4 bases, leaving 6 bases not matched to a gene. The CDR3 loop spans 14 amino acids. Germline V gene lookup returns CDR1 MNHEY and CDR2 SVGAGI. For the CDR3, the DNA is TGTGCCAGCAGTTCCGGGGACAGGCCGTACGAGCAGTACTTC. The encoded protein is CASSSGDRPYEQYF.

The V gene is TRBV7-8, the J gene TRBJ2-5; TRBD1 might be the D (6 bases). With 5 bases removed from V and 5 bases from J, the gap between germline ends came to 12 bases. Germline values: CDR1 SGHVS, CDR2 FQNEAQ. The CDR3 spans 13 residues. CDR3: CASSRERGETQYF. The CDR3 nucleotides read TGTGCCAGCAGCCGCGAGAGGGGGGAGACCCAGTACTTC.

The DNA of the CDR3 is TGCAGCGTTGAGTACGGACCCTACGAGCAGTACTTC. Amino acids: CSVEYGPYEQYF. The chain carries TRBV29-1 and TRBJ2-7; D call uncertain. The germline V and J ends were trimmed by 3 bases and 2 bases, with 8 bases remaining between them. The germline CDR1 and CDR2 sequences are SQVTM and ANQGSEA. The CDR3 loop spans 12 amino acids.

This sequence joins TRBV27 and TRBJ1-1; D is unresolved. The CDR3 is made up of 11 amino acids. Germline V CDR1 and CDR2: MNHEY, SMNVEV (reference sequence). Between the trimmed V and J ends, which lost 7 bases and 0 bases, there was a span of 3 bases. The CDR3: CASTLNTEAFF. In nucleotides, the CDR3 is TGTGCCAGCACACTGAACACTGAAGCTTTCTTT.